Each of the 6 T cell receptor beta chains below was sequenced from the same sample in a study of CD8 T cell repertoires and HIV-1 epitope variants (dated by TCRdb to the early 2020s). Library preparation was by the immunoSEQ multiplex PCR assay. The table comes from immuneACCESS by way of TCRdb, which keeps in-frame sequences with V and J called. Part of the clones is missing from these tables; in studies checked, under half for an unresolved V gene and the rest for unknown reasons. This sample comprises fewer than 6,500 clones, approximately 70% of them detected only once. The ten largest account for about 41% of the sample. These receptors' antigens are unknown. The material sequenced was cultured CD8+ T cells derived from PBMCs. Every receptor here comes from a male donor with HIV.

The rearrangement links TRBV5-1 to TRBJ2-7, with D possibly matching TRBD1 (6 bases). Per germline, CDR1 SGHRS and CDR2 YFSETQ. The CDR3 consists of 13 residues. Trimming took off 5 bases at V and 0 bases at J, with 9 bases between the two ends. CDR3 nucleotide sequence: TGCGCCAGCAGGCCGGACAGCTCCTACGAGCAGTACTTC. Translation gives CASRPDSSYEQYF.

J is TRBJ2-7 and V is TRBV7-9; D is possibly TRBD1 or TRBD2 (5 bases each). The CDR3 has 15 amino acids. Deletions cut 5 bases from V and 2 bases from J, with 16 bases between. Germline CDR1 is SEHNR and CDR2 is FQNEAQ (reference sequence). The CDR3 spells CASSAPGMGPYEQYF. CDR3 nucleotide sequence: TGTGCCAGCAGCGCCCCAGGGATGGGACCCTACGAGCAGTACTTC.

For the CDR3, the DNA is TGCGCCAGCAGCTTGGCGGGACTAGGGGGCAATGAGCAGTTCTTC. Translation: CASSLAGLGGNEQFF. The chain links TRBV5-1 to TRBJ2-1, with 8 bases lining up with TRBD2. CDR1 is SGHRS, CDR2 YFSETQ, per germline. The V segment lost 0 bases and the J segment 6 bases; nucleotides outside the gene matches: 5. The CDR3 has 15 residues.

The chain employs TRBV7-3 and TRBJ1-6, with 8 bases identical to TRBD1. V shed 3 bases and J 8 bases; nucleotides not matched to a gene: 6. Germline V lookup: CDR1 SGHTA, CDR2 FQGTGA. The CDR3 has 15 amino acids. CDR3 coding DNA: TGTGCCAGCAGCTTGACAGGGGCAGTGGATTCACCCCTCCACTTT. Translating gives CASSLTGAVDSPLHF.

J is TRBJ1-1 and V is TRBV11-2; D uncertain. The CDR3 length is 12 residues. V shed 2 bases and J shed 1 base, with 2 bases lying between them. Germline values: CDR1 SGHAT, CDR2 FQNNGV. The CDR3 is CASSLWNTEAFF. For the CDR3, the DNA is TGTGCCAGCAGCTTATGGAACACTGAAGCTTTCTTT.

CDR3 coding DNA: TGTGCCAGCAGCTCGGCGACTAGCAGCACAGATACGCAGTATTTT. Residues: CASSSATSSTDTQYF. This chain uses TRBV7-6 with TRBJ2-3; 7 bases map to TRBD2. This CDR3 region has 15 residues. Germline CDR1 is SGHVS and CDR2 is FNYEAQ. The V segment lost 4 bases and the J segment 0 bases; nucleotides outside the gene matches: 4. The variable domain in full, completed from reference TRBV7-6 and TRBJ2-3, reads GAGVSQSPRYKVTKRGQDVALRCDPISGHVSLYWYRQALGQGPEFLTYFNYEAQQDKSGLPNDRFSAERPEGSISTLTIQRTEQRDSAMYRCASSSATSSTDTQYFGPGTRLTVL.